These T cell receptor beta chains were read from a single sample in a study of cytomegalovirus exposure and HLA in healthy donors. Profiled with immunoSEQ multiplex PCR; TCRdb holds only in-frame clones, not every one. Of over 95,000 clones in the sample, less than 80% are singletons; the top ten hold roughly 4.2%. Sequences were obtained from PBMCs. Receptors were obtained from a woman aged 40 to 50 in good health and CMV-seropositive. CDR3s include the opening cysteine and the closing phenylalanine or tryptophan. The D gene is left open where the match is weak. Some rows have no size entry. The others give once, few or many, or a class for an expanded clone.

CDR3 length: 16
D gene: TRBD1
J gene: TRBJ2-7
clone size: .
V gene: TRBV4-1
CDR3 protein: CASSHPRGQGSYEQYF
CDR3 DNA: TGCGCCAGCAGCCACCCTCGGGGACAGGGGAGCTACGAGCAGTACTTC

CDR3 length: 14
D gene: TRBD2
J gene: TRBJ2-1
clone size: few
V gene: TRBV6-6
CDR3 protein: CASIAGGSYNEQFF
CDR3 DNA: TGTGCCAGCATAGCGGGAGGCTCCTACAATGAGCAGTTCTTC

CDR3 length: 16
D gene: .
J gene: TRBJ1-4
clone size: .
V gene: TRBV4-2
CDR3 protein: CASSQGGPEGTEKLFF
CDR3 DNA: TGTGCCAGCAGCCAAGGGGGGCCAGAGGGGACCGAAAAACTGTTTTTT

CDR3 length: 16
D gene: TRBD1
J gene: TRBJ2-5
clone size: .
V gene: TRBV18
CDR3 protein: CASSPIPPGGQETQYF
CDR3 DNA: TGTGCCAGCTCACCAATCCCCCCAGGGGGCCAAGAGACCCAGTACTTC

CDR3 length: 18
D gene: TRBD2
J gene: TRBJ2-2
clone size: once
V gene: TRBV7-9
CDR3 protein: CASSTRTSGWSLTGELFF
CDR3 DNA: TGTGCCAGCAGCACACGGACTAGCGGGTGGTCTCTTACCGGGGAGCTGTTTTTT

CDR3 length: 12
D gene: TRBD1
J gene: TRBJ1-2
clone size: .
V gene: TRBV11-2
CDR3 protein: CASSHRGRGYTF
CDR3 DNA: TGTGCCAGCAGCCACAGGGGCAGGGGCTACACCTTC

CDR3 length: 17
D gene: .
J gene: TRBJ2-1
clone size: few
V gene: TRBV7-8
CDR3 protein: CASSLGGIGGWNNEQFF
CDR3 DNA: TGTGCCAGCAGCTTAGGAGGGATTGGTGGCTGGAATAATGAGCAGTTCTTC

CDR3 length: 15
D gene: .
J gene: TRBJ1-2
clone size: .
V gene: TRBV7-9
CDR3 protein: CASSLEVGGNYGYTF
CDR3 DNA: TGTGCCAGCAGCTTAGAGGTTGGGGGGAACTATGGCTACACCTTC

CDR3 length: 13
D gene: .
J gene: TRBJ2-7
clone size: .
V gene: TRBV5-1
CDR3 protein: CASRPGLTYEQYF
CDR3 DNA: TGCGCCAGCAGGCCGGGACTCACCTACGAGCAGTACTTC

CDR3 length: 18
D gene: TRBD2
J gene: TRBJ2-5
clone size: .
V gene: TRBV18
CDR3 protein: CASSHLRDAGGGQETQYF
CDR3 DNA: TGTGCCAGCTCACATCTCCGGGACGCGGGGGGCGGCCAAGAGACCCAGTACTTC

CDR3 length: 14
D gene: TRBD1
J gene: TRBJ1-1
clone size: few
V gene: TRBV6-6
CDR3 protein: CASSYGTGRTEAFF
CDR3 DNA: TGTGCCAGCAGTTATGGGACAGGTCGAACTGAAGCTTTCTTT

CDR3 length: 13
D gene: .
J gene: TRBJ1-1
clone size: .
V gene: TRBV19
CDR3 protein: CASSIIDNTEAFF
CDR3 DNA: TGTGCCAGTAGTATAATAGATAACACTGAAGCTTTCTTT

CDR3 length: 19
D gene: TRBD1
J gene: TRBJ1-3
clone size: .
V gene: TRBV18
CDR3 protein: CASSPRPTGVSSSGNTIYF
CDR3 DNA: TGTGCCAGCTCACCACGCCCGACAGGGGTCTCCAGCTCTGGAAACACCATATATTTT

CDR3 length: 15
D gene: TRBD1
J gene: TRBJ2-5
clone size: .
V gene: TRBV7-7
CDR3 protein: CASSSSRQGSETQYF
CDR3 DNA: TGTGCTAGCAGCTCCAGTCGACAGGGGAGTGAGACCCAGTACTTC

CDR3 length: 13
D gene: .
J gene: TRBJ1-1
clone size: .
V gene: TRBV15
CDR3 protein: CATSRRRDAEAFF
CDR3 DNA: TGTGCCACCAGCAGAAGGCGGGACGCTGAAGCTTTCTTT

CDR3 length: 18
D gene: TRBD2
J gene: TRBJ2-3
clone size: .
V gene: TRBV9
CDR3 protein: CASSVERLAGAYTDTQYF
CDR3 DNA: TGTGCCAGCAGCGTAGAGAGGCTAGCGGGAGCATACACAGATACGCAGTATTTT

CDR3 length: 15
D gene: TRBD1
J gene: TRBJ1-2
clone size: .
V gene: TRBV5-4
CDR3 protein: CASSKDRVANYGYTF
CDR3 DNA: TGTGCCAGCAGCAAGGACAGGGTCGCCAACTATGGCTACACCTTC

CDR3 length: 16
D gene: TRBD1
J gene: TRBJ2-3
clone size: .
V gene: TRBV15
CDR3 protein: CATSRGDRGSTDTQYF
CDR3 DNA: TGTGCCACCAGCAGAGGGGACAGGGGAAGCACAGATACGCAGTATTTT

CDR3 length: 16
D gene: .
J gene: TRBJ2-5
clone size: .
V gene: TRBV15
CDR3 protein: CATSRPRRELQETQYF
CDR3 DNA: TGTGCCACCAGCAGACCCCGTCGGGAGCTCCAAGAGACCCAGTACTTC

CDR3 length: 15
D gene: .
J gene: TRBJ1-1
clone size: .
V gene: TRBV11-2
CDR3 protein: CASSLVTGTNTEAFF
CDR3 DNA: TGTGCCAGCAGCTTAGTAACAGGGACGAACACTGAAGCTTTCTTT

CDR3 length: 16
D gene: TRBD2
J gene: TRBJ2-5
clone size: once
V gene: TRBV7-3
CDR3 protein: CASSLRGGTSGETQYF
CDR3 DNA: TGTGCCAGCAGCTTAAGGGGGGGGACTAGCGGAGAGACCCAGTACTTC

CDR3 length: 15
D gene: TRBD2
J gene: TRBJ2-2
clone size: .
V gene: TRBV6-6
CDR3 protein: CASRLAGVTTGELFF
CDR3 DNA: TGTGCCAGCAGACTAGCGGGAGTTACGACCGGGGAGCTGTTTTTT

CDR3 length: 15
D gene: .
J gene: TRBJ2-2
clone size: .
V gene: TRBV2
CDR3 protein: CAYPGGQENTGELFF
CDR3 DNA: TGTGCCTACCCGGGGGGACAGGAAAACACCGGGGAGCTGTTTTTT

CDR3 length: 13
D gene: .
J gene: TRBJ2-4
clone size: few
V gene: TRBV19
CDR3 protein: CASSSSGGGIQYF
CDR3 DNA: TGTGCCAGTAGTAGCTCCGGGGGAGGCATTCAGTACTTC

CDR3 length: 15
D gene: TRBD1
J gene: TRBJ2-7
clone size: few
V gene: TRBV6-6
CDR3 protein: CASSPGQGYSYEQYF
CDR3 DNA: TGTGCCAGCAGTCCTGGACAGGGTTACTCCTACGAGCAGTACTTC

CDR3 length: 13
D gene: .
J gene: TRBJ1-4
clone size: .
V gene: TRBV11-3
CDR3 protein: CASSLAEREKLFF
CDR3 DNA: TGTGCCAGCAGCTTAGCCGAGCGGGAAAAACTGTTTTTT

CDR3 length: 13
D gene: .
J gene: TRBJ1-1
clone size: once
V gene: TRBV18
CDR3 protein: CASSVNKNTEAFF
CDR3 DNA: TGTGCCAGCTCAGTGAACAAGAACACTGAAGCTTTCTTT

CDR3 length: 18
D gene: .
J gene: TRBJ1-5
clone size: .
V gene: TRBV21-1
CDR3 protein: CASSNPGTGLYSNQPQHF
CDR3 DNA: TGTGCCAGCAGCAATCCGGGGACAGGGCTCTATAGCAATCAGCCCCAGCATTTT

CDR3 length: 12
D gene: .
J gene: TRBJ1-3
clone size: .
V gene: TRBV7-9
CDR3 protein: CASSPPGNTIYF
CDR3 DNA: TGTGCCAGCAGCCCCCCAGGAAACACCATATATTTT

CDR3 length: 14
D gene: .
J gene: TRBJ1-5
clone size: .
V gene: TRBV4-2
CDR3 protein: CASSQDRGNQPQHF
CDR3 DNA: TGTGCCAGCAGCCAAGATAGGGGGAATCAGCCCCAGCATTTT

CDR3 length: 13
D gene: TRBD1
J gene: TRBJ1-2
clone size: few
V gene: TRBV6-1
CDR3 protein: CASSGTGGNGYTF
CDR3 DNA: TGTGCCAGCAGTGGGACAGGGGGGAATGGCTACACCTTC

CDR3 length: 12
D gene: .
J gene: TRBJ1-1
clone size: .
V gene: TRBV2
CDR3 protein: CASDRNQRGAFF
CDR3 DNA: TGTGCCAGCGACAGGAACCAACGGGGCGCTTTCTTT

CDR3 length: 16
D gene: TRBD1
J gene: TRBJ1-2
clone size: .
V gene: TRBV19
CDR3 protein: CASRSGTENLFYGYTF
CDR3 DNA: TGTGCCAGTCGTTCCGGGACAGAGAATCTCTTCTATGGCTACACCTTC

CDR3 length: 15
D gene: .
J gene: TRBJ2-7
clone size: .
V gene: TRBV7-9
CDR3 protein: CASSPLGADSYEQYF
CDR3 DNA: TGTGCCAGCAGCCCACTTGGGGCAGACTCCTACGAGCAGTACTTC

CDR3 length: 15
D gene: .
J gene: TRBJ2-7
clone size: .
V gene: TRBV19
CDR3 protein: CASSPQVPSTGEQYF
CDR3 DNA: TGTGCCAGTAGTCCCCAGGTCCCAAGCACTGGAGAGCAGTACTTC

CDR3 length: 11
D gene: .
J gene: TRBJ1-1
clone size: .
V gene: TRBV6-5
CDR3 protein: CASLGGTEAFF
CDR3 DNA: TGTGCCAGCCTGGGGGGCACTGAAGCTTTCTTT

CDR3 length: 19
D gene: TRBD2
J gene: TRBJ2-7
clone size: .
V gene: TRBV9
CDR3 protein: CASSTRLAGETGGSYEQYF
CDR3 DNA: TGTGCCAGCAGCACCCGACTAGCGGGAGAGACAGGGGGCTCCTACGAGCAGTACTTC

CDR3 length: 13
D gene: .
J gene: TRBJ2-1
clone size: .
V gene: TRBV7-2
CDR3 protein: CASSLGPGTSQFF
CDR3 DNA: TGTGCCAGCAGCTTAGGGCCCGGGACTTCCCAGTTCTTC

CDR3 length: 15
D gene: TRBD1
J gene: TRBJ1-1
clone size: .
V gene: TRBV27
CDR3 protein: CASSRNTGGATEAFF
CDR3 DNA: TGTGCCAGCAGCCGGAATACAGGGGGGGCCACTGAAGCTTTCTTT

CDR3 length: 15
D gene: TRBD1
J gene: TRBJ1-5
clone size: .
V gene: TRBV11-2
CDR3 protein: CASSGTGSGNQPQHF
CDR3 DNA: TGTGCCAGCAGCGGGACAGGGTCGGGCAATCAGCCCCAGCATTTT

CDR3 length: 15
D gene: TRBD1
J gene: TRBJ2-1
clone size: .
V gene: TRBV6-8
CDR3 protein: CASSYVQGAGNEQFF
CDR3 DNA: TGTGCCAGCAGTTATGTACAGGGGGCCGGCAATGAGCAGTTCTTC

CDR3 length: 17
D gene: TRBD1
J gene: TRBJ1-2
clone size: .
V gene: TRBV19
CDR3 protein: CASSWSGNRGMWAGYTF
CDR3 DNA: TGTGCCAGTAGTTGGAGTGGGAACAGGGGAATGTGGGCTGGCTACACCTTC

CDR3 length: 14
D gene: TRBD1
J gene: TRBJ2-3
clone size: .
V gene: TRBV9
CDR3 protein: CASSDPGQGGTQYF
CDR3 DNA: TGTGCCAGCAGTGACCCGGGACAGGGAGGTACGCAGTATTTT

CDR3 length: 13
D gene: .
J gene: TRBJ2-4
clone size: .
V gene: TRBV28
CDR3 protein: CASSFAGQNIQYF
CDR3 DNA: TGTGCCAGCAGTTTCGCAGGCCAAAACATTCAGTACTTC

CDR3 length: 14
D gene: .
J gene: TRBJ2-5
clone size: .
V gene: TRBV4-2
CDR3 protein: CASSQGGVGETQYF
CDR3 DNA: TGTGCCAGCAGCCAAGGGGGGGTCGGAGAGACCCAGTACTTC

CDR3 length: 15
D gene: TRBD2
J gene: TRBJ2-3
clone size: .
V gene: TRBV27
CDR3 protein: CASSVLGGRLDTQYF
CDR3 DNA: TGTGCCAGCAGTGTCTTGGGCGGGAGATTAGATACGCAGTATTTT

CDR3 length: 14
D gene: .
J gene: TRBJ2-7
clone size: few
V gene: TRBV7-9
CDR3 protein: CASSLVLAPYEQYF
CDR3 DNA: TGTGCCAGCAGCTTAGTCCTAGCCCCCTACGAGCAGTACTTC